This T cell receptor beta chain was sequenced during a study of early T cells in non-severe SARS-CoV-2 infection. Turning to the study itself: Chains from this unsorted whole-blood bulk RNA could not be paired.

There are 13 residues in the CDR3. Trimming pared 5 bases from V and 4 bases from J, leaving 14 bases between. Germline V lookup: CDR1 DFQATT, CDR2 SNEGSKA (reference sequence). Researchers tagged individual cDNA molecules with unique molecular identifiers. Each CDR3 protein is one row after TCRdb ran MiXCR on the 5' RACE reads. Here the sample spans tens of thousands of distinct CDR3 sequences, over 12% being singletons. This clonotype appeared a few times. What it binds is unknown. Whole-study findings and limits: Matches to VDJdb favored anti-spike CD8 responses and missed private and CD4 specificities.

V is TRBV20-1 and J is TRBJ1-1, with D tentatively TRBD1 (5 bases). Material for sequencing was whole blood. The receptor was isolated from an adult who was a healthcare worker with PCR-confirmed SARS-CoV-2 infection or an uninfected control (not recorded which). The DNA for the CDR3 is TGCAGTGCTCTACAGGCGAGGGGCACTGAAGCTTTCTTT. This codes for CSALQARGTEAFF.